One sample yielded the 26 T cell receptor beta chains listed below, sequenced in a study of metastatic and nonmetastatic thyroid tumors. With MiXCR, TCRdb reprocessed the PCR reads. Among 5,100 or so clones listed, 28% were seen once. Before thyroid surgery, none of the patients had received any treatment. Input material: adjacent normal tissue. These receptors originate from a female donor with papillary thyroid cancer or a benign thyroid nodule (not recorded which). Some clones in this sample may be carry-over from other donors' samples.

This clone was observed a few times. The rearrangement links TRBV27 to TRBJ1-5, with D perhaps TRBD1 (5 bases). V lost 4 bases to trimming and J lost 11 bases, with 12 bases between them. Germline lookup yields CDR1 MNHEY and CDR2 SMNVEV (reference sequence). This CDR3 comprises 12 residues. As DNA, the CDR3 is TGTGCCAGCAGTTCCCCCCCAGGGTCCCAGCATTTT. Translated, it gives CASSSPPGSQHF.

This clone is labeled large. This chain joins TRBV11-3 and TRBJ1-3; D is ambiguous. Germline CDR1 SGHNT, CDR2 YENEEA. CDR3 length: 15 residues. V dropped 5 bases and J dropped 1 base, with 12 bases sitting between them. CDR3 DNA: TGTGCCAGCAGCCGACGACATAAGTCTGGAAACACCATATATTTT. This gives the protein CASSRRHKSGNTIYF.

This clone was seen repeatedly, ten times or more. Other DNA variants within this sample encode the same CDR3. The rearrangement uses TRBV10-3 and TRBJ1-1, with D possibly TRBD1 on 6 matching bases. Deletions cut 3 bases from V and 1 base from J, with 15 bases between. CDR1 is ENHRY, CDR2 SYGVKD, per germline. This CDR3 has 16 residues. CDR3 loop: CAISDGGRKSNTEAFF. The CDR3 region has the DNA TGTGCCATCAGTGATGGGGGGCGGAAATCGAACACTGAAGCTTTCTTT.

The chain couples TRBV7-3 to TRBJ2-1; 14 positions match TRBD2. This CDR3 comprises 18 residues. CDR1 SGHTA and CDR2 FQGTGA come from the germline V gene. V was pared by 1 base and J by 6 bases, with 8 bases of the junction left unmatched. CDR3 region: CASSLIGTSGSTRNEQFF. The CDR3 region has the DNA TGTGCCAGCAGCTTAATCGGGACTAGCGGGAGTACCCGCAATGAGCAGTTCTTC.

Sample share makes this clone large (0.1 to 1%). Other nucleotide sequences in the sample specify the same CDR3. The rearrangement joins TRBV2 to TRBJ1-2; TRBD1 might be the D (5 bases). Per the germline V gene, CDR1 is SNHLY and CDR2 is FYNNEI. Trimming removed 4 bases at V and 8 bases at J, with 17 bases between. CDR3 size: 14 residues. For the CDR3, the DNA is TGTGCCAGCAGTGCGGAGGGGAGGGGTGGAGGCTACACCTTC. This codes for CASSAEGRGGGYTF.

Only a few counts were recorded for this clone. V gene TRBV28 combines with J gene TRBJ2-1; 7 bases line up with TRBD1. From germline, CDR1 is MDHEN and CDR2 SYDVKM. The CDR3 is 14 amino acids. V was clipped by 5 bases and J by 6 bases; unmatched bases: 7. The CDR3 protein is CASSLPGDSNEQFF. In DNA, the CDR3 is TGTGCCAGCAGTCTCCCCGGGGACAGCAATGAGCAGTTCTTC.

This chain links TRBV15 with TRBJ2-7; no clear D gene. Germline CDR1 is LNHNV and CDR2 is YYDKDF (reference sequence). This CDR3 region has 13 residues. Trimming removed 1 base at V and 5 bases at J, with 9 bases between. The CDR3 sequence: CATSRGRINEQYF. The CDR3 DNA is TGTGCCACCAGCAGAGGACGGATAAACGAGCAGTACTTC.

This clone was seen repeatedly, ten times or more. This sample includes further DNA sequences coding for the same CDR3. This chain uses TRBV6-1 with TRBJ2-3; TRBD2 agrees at 7 bases. Looked up from germline, CDR1 is MNHNS and CDR2 is SASEGT. J was trimmed by 1 base and V by 0 bases; bases with no gene match: 1. The CDR3 covers 15 residues. This CDR3 is CASSEAAGGTDTQYF. Written as DNA, the CDR3 is TGTGCCAGCAGTGAAGCTGCGGGGGGCACAGATACGCAGTATTTT.

This clone was seen more than once but under ten times. A much larger clone differs by one base, so this may be a read error. Additional DNA sequences in this sample encode the identical CDR3. The chain's CDR3 is CAIRAYDYGYTF. DNA of the CDR3: TGTGCCATCAGGGCTTACGACTATGGCTACACCTTC. The chain carries TRBV10-3 and TRBJ1-2; D uncertain. This CDR3 spans 12 amino acids. Trimming pared 6 bases from V and 3 bases from J, leaving 8 bases between. Germline values: CDR1 ENHRY, CDR2 SYGVKD.

The sample holds a few counts of this clone. The gene calls are TRBV24-1 and TRBJ2-7; TRBD1 matches at 7 bases. CDR3 length equals 11 residues. The trim removed 6 bases at V and 7 bases at J, leaving 2 bases unmatched. Germline loops: CDR1 KGHDR, CDR2 SFDVKD. The CDR3 loop reads CATSKTGEQYF. The CDR3 DNA follows: TGTGCCACCAGTAAGACAGGGGAGCAGTACTTC.

This clone was seen ten or more times. An end of the junction differs from the germline gene, which may be a read error. The same CDR3 arises from other DNA sequences in this sample as well. This chain uses TRBV12-3 or TRBV12-4 with TRBJ2-3; D may be TRBD2 (5 bases). This CDR3 has 16 amino acids. Here the CDR3 reads CASSPREGKTTDTQYF. The CDR3 region has the DNA TGCGCCAGCAGTCCCCGGGAAGGGAAAACCACAGATACGCAGTATTTT.

The rearrangement links TRBV20-1 to TRBJ2-7, with TRBD1 identical over 8 bases. Germline CDR1 DFQATT, CDR2 SNEGSKA (reference sequence). CDR3 length: 15 amino acids. V shed 5 bases, J shed 4 bases, and the junction held 13 bases outside the gene matches. The CDR3 sequence: CSAESRHRGKYEQYF. Written as DNA, the CDR3 is TGCAGTGCTGAATCCCGGCACAGGGGGAAGTACGAGCAGTACTTC.

This clone has a handful of counts. The J gene is TRBJ2-7, the V gene TRBV6-1; 9 positions match TRBD1. The germline gives CDR1 MNHNS, CDR2 SASEGT. This CDR3 is built from 15 residues. Germline trimming cut 5 bases from V and 3 bases from J; bases unmatched to any gene: 8. CDR3 sequence reads: CASSRTGTGNYEQYF. The CDR3 region has the DNA TGTGCCAGCAGTCGCACCGGGACAGGGAACTACGAGCAGTACTTC.

V is TRBV7-3 and J is TRBJ2-1, with 9 positions matching TRBD1. CDR3 length equals 14 residues. Germline values: CDR1 SGHTA, CDR2 FQGTGA. The ends lost 7 bases at V and 4 bases at J; junction bases unmatched: 5. The CDR3 DNA follows: TGTGCCAGCAAGAAGGGACAGGGATACAATGAGCAGTTCTTC. It is translated as CASKKGQGYNEQFF.

CDR3: CASSVGGRLYNEQFF. CDR3 nucleotides: TGTGCCAGCAGCGTAGGCGGGAGACTCTACAATGAGCAGTTCTTC. The J gene is TRBJ2-1, the V gene TRBV9, with 7 nucleotides matching TRBD2. The CDR3 consists of 15 residues. Germline CDR1 reads SGDLS; CDR2 reads YYNGEE. V lost 0 bases, J lost 3 bases, and 3 bases stayed unmatched.

The rearrangement uses TRBV2 and TRBJ2-2; TRBD2 is a possible D gene (5 bases). This CDR3 is 14 amino acids long. From germline, CDR1 is SNHLY and CDR2 FYNNEI. Trimming shortened V by 7 bases and J by 4 bases, and 13 bases separated the two germline ends. CDR3 in amino acids: CASTGYLSTGELFF. The CDR3 region has the DNA TGTGCCAGCACGGGGTACCTTAGCACCGGGGAGCTGTTTTTT.

This clone appeared many times. The CDR3 DNA follows: TGTGCCAGCAGTTTATCGGGTTCTTCTAATTACTTC. Protein sequence: CASSLSGSSNYF. This sequence joins TRBV12-3 or TRBV12-4 and TRBJ2-5; D is unclear. This CDR3 comprises 12 residues. The V end was cut by 2 bases, the J end by 14 bases, with 15 bases between.

The chain uses TRBV18 and TRBJ2-7, with D possibly matching TRBD2 (6 bases). V was pared by 0 bases and J by 7 bases, with 10 bases between. In germline, CDR1 is KGHSH, CDR2 LQKENI. The CDR3 is 13 amino acids. This CDR3 reads CASSPPSGREQYF. The CDR3 bases are TGTGCCAGCTCACCACCATCAGGGAGGGAGCAGTACTTC.

The table lists this clone with a few counts. This chain links TRBV20-1 with TRBJ2-5; no clear D. There are 12 residues in the CDR3. V shed 4 bases and J shed 0 bases, with 6 bases lying between them. Germline values: CDR1 DFQATT, CDR2 SNEGSKA (reference sequence). The CDR3 sequence is CSAIDYQETQYF. DNA of the CDR3: TGCAGTGCTATTGACTACCAAGAGACCCAGTACTTC.

The rearrangement links TRBV2 to TRBJ1-2, with 7 bases identical to TRBD1. The CDR3 is 18 residues long. Germline V gene data show CDR1 as SNHLY and CDR2 as FYNNEI. V lost 1 base, J lost 8 bases, and 19 bases stayed unmatched. CDR3 DNA sequence: TGTGCCAGCAGTGAAGTCAGACAGGGTCCCGTGGTCTCCGGCGGCTACACCTTC. It codes for CASSEVRQGPVVSGGYTF.

The V call is TRBV3-1, the J call TRBJ1-5, with D maybe TRBD1 (5 bases). Deletions cut 0 bases from V and 9 bases from J, with 15 bases between. Germline CDR1 is LGHDT and CDR2 is YNNKEL (reference sequence). This CDR3 region has 15 residues. The CDR3: CASSQDRGGPWPQHF. DNA of the CDR3: TGTGCCAGCAGCCAAGATCGGGGGGGACCCTGGCCCCAGCATTTT.

This clone has a handful of counts. V usage is TRBV28 and J usage is TRBJ1-5; weak D call: TRBD1 (6 bases). This CDR3 spans 13 amino acids. Germline CDR1 and CDR2: MDHEN and SYDVKM. Trimming took off 6 bases at V and 5 bases at J, with 11 bases between the two ends. CDR3 amino acids: CASRTRGDQPQHF. CDR3 nucleotide sequence: TGTGCCAGCAGAACGAGGGGGGATCAGCCCCAGCATTTT.

This clone is large (0.1 to 1%) by share. Other DNA sequences in the sample encode the same CDR3. CDR3 loop: CASSHEPGPSYEQYF. CDR3 bases: TGTGCCAGCAGCCATGAACCGGGACCCTCCTACGAGCAGTACTTC. The rearrangement links TRBV11-2 to TRBJ2-7, with D possibly called TRBD1 or TRBD2 (5 bases each). The CDR3 runs to 15 residues. Between the trimmed V and J ends, which lost 5 bases and 0 bases, there was a span of 14 bases. Germline assignment: CDR1 SGHAT and CDR2 FQNNGV.

By its share, this clone is large (0.1 to 1%). The CDR3 DNA reads TGTGCCAGCAGCTTAGTATTTGGATTGGGCAGGAACTATGGCTACACCTTC. Translated: CASSLVFGLGRNYGYTF. The chain has TRBV7-8 and TRBJ1-2; D ambiguous. The V gene's germline CDR1 is SGHVS and CDR2 FQNEAQ. This CDR3 has 17 amino acids. The V gene lost 1 base and the J gene lost 2 bases, with 17 bases spanning the gap.

This chain's CDR3 is CASSLDTGSKAFF. In DNA, the CDR3 is TGCGCCAGCAGCTTGGACACAGGGTCTAAAGCTTTCTTT. The chain employs TRBV5-1 and TRBJ1-1, with D perhaps matching TRBD1 (6 bases). Germline loops: CDR1 SGHRS, CDR2 YFSETQ. Trimming stripped 0 bases from V and 9 bases from J, with 12 bases between. CDR3 size: 13 residues.

The chain couples TRBV27 to TRBJ2-1; D perhaps matches TRBD2 (5 bases). Germline CDR1 and CDR2: MNHEY and SMNVEV (reference sequence). The CDR3 has 14 residues. V was cut by 1 base and J by 8 bases, with 12 bases left in between. The CDR3 spells CASSLYTREDEQFF. Written as DNA, the CDR3 is TGTGCCAGCAGTTTATACACTAGAGAGGATGAGCAGTTCTTC.